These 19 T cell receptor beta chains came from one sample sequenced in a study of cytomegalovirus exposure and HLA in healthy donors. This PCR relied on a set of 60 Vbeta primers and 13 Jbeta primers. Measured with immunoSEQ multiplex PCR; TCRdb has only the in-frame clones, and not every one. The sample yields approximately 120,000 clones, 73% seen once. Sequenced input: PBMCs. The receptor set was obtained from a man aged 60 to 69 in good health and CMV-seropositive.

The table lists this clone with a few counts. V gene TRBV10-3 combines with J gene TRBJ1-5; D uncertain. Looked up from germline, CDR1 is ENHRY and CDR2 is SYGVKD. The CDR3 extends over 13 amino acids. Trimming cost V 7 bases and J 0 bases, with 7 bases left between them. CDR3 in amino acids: CAITGNSNQPQHF. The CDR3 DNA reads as TGTGCCATCACGGGAAATAGCAATCAGCCCCAGCATTTT.

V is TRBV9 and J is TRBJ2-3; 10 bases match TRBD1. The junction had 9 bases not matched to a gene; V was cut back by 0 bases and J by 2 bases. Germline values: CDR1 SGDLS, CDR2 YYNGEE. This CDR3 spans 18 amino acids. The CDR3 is CASSVDPGTGVHTDTQYF. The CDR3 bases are TGTGCCAGCAGCGTAGATCCCGGGACAGGGGTCCACACAGATACGCAGTATTTT.

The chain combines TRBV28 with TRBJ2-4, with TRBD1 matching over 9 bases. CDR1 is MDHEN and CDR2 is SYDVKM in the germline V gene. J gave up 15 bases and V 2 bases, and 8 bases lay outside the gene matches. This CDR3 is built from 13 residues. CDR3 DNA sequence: TGTGCCAGCAGTTTAGACAGGGGGAGAGGCCCGTACTTC. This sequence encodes CASSLDRGRGPYF.

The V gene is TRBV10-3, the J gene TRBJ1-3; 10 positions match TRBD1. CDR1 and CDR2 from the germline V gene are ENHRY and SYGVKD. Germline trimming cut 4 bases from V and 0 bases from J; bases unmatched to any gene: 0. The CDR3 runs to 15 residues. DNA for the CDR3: TGTGCCATCAGTGGGACAGGGGGCTCTGGAAACACCATATATTTT. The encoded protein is CAISGTGGSGNTIYF.

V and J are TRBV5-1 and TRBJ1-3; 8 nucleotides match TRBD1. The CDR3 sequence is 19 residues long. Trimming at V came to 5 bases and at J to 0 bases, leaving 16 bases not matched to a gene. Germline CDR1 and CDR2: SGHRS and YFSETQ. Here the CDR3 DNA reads TGCGCCAGCAGTAATACTAGACAGGGGCCTTTAAACTCTGGAAACACCATATATTTT. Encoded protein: CASSNTRQGPLNSGNTIYF.

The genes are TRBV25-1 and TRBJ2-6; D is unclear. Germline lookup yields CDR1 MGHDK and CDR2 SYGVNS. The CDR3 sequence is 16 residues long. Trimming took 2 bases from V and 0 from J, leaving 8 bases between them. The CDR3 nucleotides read TGTGCCAGCAGTGAAGTACAGCTCTCTGGGGCCAACGTCCTGACTTTC. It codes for CASSEVQLSGANVLTF. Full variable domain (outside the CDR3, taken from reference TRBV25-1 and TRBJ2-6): EADIYQTPRYLVIGTGKKITLECSQTMGHDKMYWYQQDPGMELHLIHYSYGVNSTEKGDLSSESTVSRIRTEHFPLTLESARPSHTSQYLCASSEVQLSGANVLTFGAGSRLTVL.

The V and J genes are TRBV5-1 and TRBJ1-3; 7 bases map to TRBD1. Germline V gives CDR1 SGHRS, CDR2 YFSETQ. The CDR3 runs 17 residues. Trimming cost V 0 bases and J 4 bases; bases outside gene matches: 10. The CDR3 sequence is CASSLGPTGSGGNTIYF. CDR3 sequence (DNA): TGCGCCAGCAGCTTGGGTCCGACAGGGTCTGGGGGAAACACCATATATTTT.

The CDR3 loop reads CATWTGVGEQYF. The DNA of the CDR3 is TGTGCCACCTGGACAGGGGTGGGCGAGCAGTACTTC. The rearrangement uses TRBV25-1 and TRBJ2-7; TRBD1 agrees at 9 bases. With V trimmed by 10 bases and J by 6 bases, 7 bases remained unmatched. This CDR3 is built from 12 residues. CDR1 and CDR2 from the germline V gene are MGHDK and SYGVNS.

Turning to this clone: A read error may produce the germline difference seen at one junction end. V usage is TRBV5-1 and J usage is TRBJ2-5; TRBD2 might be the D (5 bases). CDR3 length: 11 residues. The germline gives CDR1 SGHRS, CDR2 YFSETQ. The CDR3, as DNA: TGCGCTAGCAGAGGAGGAGAGACCCAGTACTTC. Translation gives CASRGGETQYF.

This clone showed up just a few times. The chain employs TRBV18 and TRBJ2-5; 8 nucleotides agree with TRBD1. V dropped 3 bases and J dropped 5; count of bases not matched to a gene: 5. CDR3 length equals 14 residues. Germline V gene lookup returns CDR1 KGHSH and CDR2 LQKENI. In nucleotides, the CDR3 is TGTGCCAGCTCACCGCCCGGACAGGGCGAGACCCAGTACTTC. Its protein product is CASSPPGQGETQYF.

The DNA of the CDR3 is TGTGCCAGCAGCCTCCGTCTATCTAGGGATACGCAGTATTTT. This sequence encodes CASSLRLSRDTQYF. The rearrangement joins TRBV14 to TRBJ2-3; D ambiguous. V was trimmed by 4 bases and J by 6 bases, leaving 14 bases between them. Germline assignment: CDR1 SGHDN and CDR2 FVKESK. This CDR3 spans 14 amino acids.

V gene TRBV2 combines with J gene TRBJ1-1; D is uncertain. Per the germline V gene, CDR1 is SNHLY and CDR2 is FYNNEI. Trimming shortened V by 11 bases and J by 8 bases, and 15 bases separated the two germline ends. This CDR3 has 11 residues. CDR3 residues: CASGRDNEAFF. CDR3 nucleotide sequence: TGTGCCTCCGGGAGGGATAACGAAGCTTTCTTT.

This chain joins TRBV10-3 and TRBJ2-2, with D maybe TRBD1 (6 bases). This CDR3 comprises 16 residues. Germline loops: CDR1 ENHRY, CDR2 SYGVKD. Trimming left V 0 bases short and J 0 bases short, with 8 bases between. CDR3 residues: CAISESTGSNTGELFF. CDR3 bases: TGTGCCATCAGTGAGTCAACAGGGTCGAACACCGGGGAGCTGTTTTTT.

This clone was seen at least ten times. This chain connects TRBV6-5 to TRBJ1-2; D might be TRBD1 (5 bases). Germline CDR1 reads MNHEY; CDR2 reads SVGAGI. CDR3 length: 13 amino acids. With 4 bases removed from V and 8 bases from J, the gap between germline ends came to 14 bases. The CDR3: CASSWFPGYGYTF. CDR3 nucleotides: TGTGCCAGCAGTTGGTTTCCAGGGTACGGCTACACCTTC.

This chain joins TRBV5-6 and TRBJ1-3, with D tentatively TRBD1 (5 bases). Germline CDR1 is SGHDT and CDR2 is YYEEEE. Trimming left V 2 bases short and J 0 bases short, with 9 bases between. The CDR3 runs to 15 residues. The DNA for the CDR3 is TGTGCCAGCAGCTTTAGGGGTTTCTCTGGAAACACCATATATTTT. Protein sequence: CASSFRGFSGNTIYF.

CDR3 protein: CASSNSGGREGTQYF. CDR3 in DNA: TGTGCCAGCAGCAACAGCGGGGGACGGGAGGGGACCCAGTACTTC. The V gene is TRBV9, the J gene TRBJ2-5, with 8 bases that match TRBD2. The CDR3 length is 15 residues. Germline loops: CDR1 SGDLS, CDR2 YYNGEE. The V gene end was trimmed by 4 bases and the J gene end by 7 bases; junction bases not matched to a gene: 12.

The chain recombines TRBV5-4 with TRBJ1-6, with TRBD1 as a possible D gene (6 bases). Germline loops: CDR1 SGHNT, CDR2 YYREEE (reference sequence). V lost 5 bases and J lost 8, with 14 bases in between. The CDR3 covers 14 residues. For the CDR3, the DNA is TGTGCCAGCAGTTCGGACAGAGGTTATTCACCCCTCCACTTT. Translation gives CASSSDRGYSPLHF.

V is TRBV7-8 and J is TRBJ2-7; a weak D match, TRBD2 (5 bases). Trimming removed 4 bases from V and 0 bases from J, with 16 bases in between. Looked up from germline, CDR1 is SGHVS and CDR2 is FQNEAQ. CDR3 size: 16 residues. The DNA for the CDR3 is TGTGCCAGCAGCTCTCGGGGTACGGTTCTCTCCTACGAGCAGTACTTC. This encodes CASSSRGTVLSYEQYF. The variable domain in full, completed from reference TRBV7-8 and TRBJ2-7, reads GAGVSQSPRYKVAKRGQDVALRCDPISGHVSLFWYQQALGQGPEFLTYFQNEAQLDKSGLPSDRFFAERPEGSVSTLKIQRTQQEDSAVYLCASSSRGTVLSYEQYFGPGTRLTVT.

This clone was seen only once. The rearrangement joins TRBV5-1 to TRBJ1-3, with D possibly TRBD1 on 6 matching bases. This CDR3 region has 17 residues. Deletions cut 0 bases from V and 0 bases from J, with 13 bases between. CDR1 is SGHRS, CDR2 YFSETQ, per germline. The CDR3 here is CASSLALGQSSGNTIYF. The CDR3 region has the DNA TGCGCCAGCAGCTTGGCCTTAGGACAGTCCTCTGGAAACACCATATATTTT.